These T cell receptor beta chains were read from a single sample in a study of blood T cells in healthy people across ages. TCRdb re-called the 5' RACE reads with MiXCR, one entry per CDR3 protein. Found here are 700,000 or so distinct CDR3 sequences, about 20% of them singletons; the top ten hold about 22%. Source material: blood. The receptor set was obtained from an older man in good health. Each CDR3 is given without its conserved first and last residue. For some rows the clone size is stated as once, few or many, or as a class when expanded; others skip it.

TRBV3-1	TRBJ2-7	many	ASSQGGVYEQY
TRBV11-2	TRBJ2-6	few	ASSLDGGPGANVLT
TRBV6-5	TRBJ2-2	NA	ASSYSWQGARTGELF
TRBV5-6	NA	few	ASSFRTGVYEQY
TRBV7-2	TRBJ1-4	NA	ASSLAALLNEKLF
TRBV27	TRBJ2-5	NA	ASSSSTEETQY
TRBV28	TRBJ1-1	NA	ASSTTNTEAF
TRBV6-5	TRBJ2-7	NA	ASSSPGLGTYEQY
TRBV20-1	TRBJ2-1	NA	SAGITGTQSQF
TRBV4-3	TRBJ2-5	NA	ASSQGEIDQETQY
TRBV7-9	TRBJ1-1	once	AIRDTEAF
TRBV28	TRBJ1-4	NA	ASKGQGGATNEKLF
TRBV7-8	TRBJ2-7	few	ASSLKVLGGDEY
TRBV7-7	TRBJ2-6	NA	ASSLGPSSGANVLT
TRBV12-3/TRBV12-4	TRBJ1-2	many	ASSLLTGVGYT
TRBV5-5	TRBJ2-3	few	ASRLSISTDTQY
TRBV18	TRBJ2-1	few	ASRWTGDYSYNEQF
TRBV5-1	TRBJ1-6	NA	ASCLGTDNSPLH
TRBV18	TRBJ2-5	NA	ASSPGLVAEETQY
TRBV7-6	NA	NA	ASSFGGGQHGEQF
TRBV24-1	TRBJ1-2	few	ATSGSTRGDYGYT
TRBV20-1	TRBJ2-1	few	SAELTSNEQF
TRBV5-5	TRBJ2-3	few	ASNTPTRGGDTQY
TRBV14	TRBJ2-1	NA	ASSQGGRGDEQF
TRBV3-1	TRBJ1-5	few	ASSQDKGNQPQH
TRBV6-5	TRBJ2-3	few	ASSYQVAGYTDTQY
TRBV7-9	TRBJ2-3	few	ASSLDGGISTDTQY
TRBV4-2	TRBJ1-2	few	ASSQDPRYGYT
TRBV4-1	TRBJ2-3	many	ASSQEPVTDTQY
TRBV14	TRBJ2-2	NA	ASSQLRGADTGELF
TRBV29-1	NA	few	SAGLGENEQF
TRBV20-1	TRBJ1-5	NA	SAQDTFSNQPQH
TRBV7-8	TRBJ2-1	NA	ASRGGLSNNEQF
TRBV7-9	TRBJ1-4	NA	ASSPPGRTTNEKLF
TRBV6-5	TRBJ2-3	NA	ATKKGDTQS
TRBV6-5	TRBJ1-2	NA	ASSYSKMGGSGYT
TRBV12-3/TRBV12-4	TRBJ2-5	NA	ASRSGTHGETQY
TRBV28	TRBJ1-4	few	ASSFETEVF
TRBV20-1	TRBJ2-3	NA	SALTPGLAGVGDTQY
TRBV7-8	TRBJ2-4	many	ASSLKFKEAKNIQY
TRBV25-1	TRBJ1-5	NA	ASSGPVARGNQPQH
TRBV13	TRBJ1-4	NA	ASSEKWRSGEKLF
TRBV7-9	TRBJ2-3	few	ASSPRGLAGGRFGAQY
TRBV20-1	TRBJ1-2	NA	SARWVGGYT
TRBV7-9	TRBJ1-2	few	ASSPRAMGYGYT
TRBV6-5	TRBJ1-6	few	ASRAEQDSPLH
TRBV20-1	TRBJ1-2	few	SARDLTRNGYT
TRBV4-3	TRBJ2-7	NA	ASSQEATGTSGIYEQY
TRBV5-5	TRBJ1-5	NA	ASSQTGTNQPQH
TRBV7-9	TRBJ1-1	NA	ASSSQRGRTEAF
TRBV5-1	TRBJ2-7	few	ASSSETGYEQY